One and the same sample provided the 17 T cell receptor beta chains below, sequenced in a study of T cells after somatic rescue of genetic block. Produced via immunoSEQ multiplex PCR; TCRdb's table is partial and in-frame only. The sample comprises more than 12,000 clones, just over 70% of which are singletons, and about 30% rests with the top ten. What was sequenced was peripheral blood mononuclear cells (PBMCs). Source of these receptors: a man between 18 and 35 years old.

The chain combines TRBV6-5 with TRBJ2-5; TRBD1 might be the D (5 bases). The J call may not be correct, given that the DNA end is closer to TRBJ2-7. This CDR3 has 16 residues. CDR1 and CDR2 from the germline V gene are MNHEY and SVGAGI. The CDR3 coding sequence is TGTGCCAGCAGTTACGCCTTTGGCAGGGCCACCTACGAGCAGTACTTC. Protein product: CASSYAFGRATYEQYF.

The chain uses TRBV6-1 and TRBJ1-2, with D possibly TRBD1 on 5 matching bases. The germline V gene has CDR1 MNHNS and CDR2 SASEGT. V lost 7 bases and J 4 bases, leaving 16 bases between the germline ends. This CDR3 is 14 amino acids long. The CDR3, as DNA: TGTGCCAGCAAGCGGGACGGTAGTGCCTATGGCTACACCTTC. It is translated as CASKRDGSAYGYTF.

A single count supports this clone. J is TRBJ2-3 and V is TRBV11-2; 9 bases align to TRBD2. J was trimmed by 2 bases and V by 4 bases; bases with no gene match: 7. CDR1 is SGHAT and CDR2 is FQNNGV in the germline V gene. This CDR3 spans 16 amino acids. This chain's CDR3 is CASSSRLAAYTDTQYF. The CDR3 nucleotides are TGTGCCAGCAGCTCCAGACTAGCGGCCTACACAGATACGCAGTATTTT.

The chain is built from TRBV5-6 and TRBJ2-7; tentatively, D is TRBD2 (6 bases). CDR3 length equals 14 residues. Per germline, CDR1 SGHDT and CDR2 YYEEEE. Trimming cost V 7 bases and J 0 bases, with 14 bases left between them. The CDR3: CASGVGTYSYEQYF. The CDR3 DNA reads as TGTGCCAGCGGCGTGGGGACTTACTCCTACGAGCAGTACTTC.

This rearrangement joins TRBV13 to TRBJ2-3; TRBD1 is a possible D gene (6 bases). Germline V gene sequence: CDR1 PRHDT, CDR2 FYEKMQ (reference sequence). This CDR3 contains 17 residues. Trimming removed 5 bases at V and 0 bases at J, with 18 bases between. CDR3 nucleotides: TGTGCCAGCAGCCGCTGGACAGCCCCCTCTAGCACAGATACGCAGTATTTT. Protein: CASSRWTAPSSTDTQYF. Based on the CDR3 plus reference TRBV13 and TRBJ2-3, the full variable domain is AAGVIQSPRHLIKEKRETATLKCYPIPRHDTVYWYQQGPGQDPQFLISFYEKMQSDKGSIPDRFSAQQFSDYHSELNMSSLELGDSALYFCASSRWTAPSSTDTQYFGPGTRLTVL.

This chain connects TRBV14 to TRBJ2-3, with 12 positions matching TRBD2. The junction had 4 bases not matched to a gene; V was cut back by 3 bases and J by 3 bases. CDR1 SGHDN and CDR2 FVKESK come from the germline V gene. This CDR3 is built from 16 residues. The CDR3 sequence is CASSHPTSGSTDTQYF. As DNA, the CDR3 is TGTGCCAGCAGCCACCCGACTAGCGGGAGTACAGATACGCAGTATTTT.

The chain recombines TRBV28 with TRBJ2-7, with D possibly TRBD1 on 6 matching bases. The ends were cut back, 5 bases at V and 4 bases at J, with 18 bases in the middle. Germline V CDR1 and CDR2: MDHEN, SYDVKM. The CDR3 totals 15 residues. CDR3 protein: CASSAHTGNDYEQYF. CDR3 bases: TGTGCCAGCAGTGCCCATACAGGGAATGATTACGAGCAGTACTTC.

This clone was counted a single time. The rearrangement uses TRBV6-5 and TRBJ1-1, with D possibly matching TRBD1 (5 bases). The V end was cut by 2 bases, the J end by 6 bases, with 13 bases between. This CDR3 has 14 amino acids. Per germline, CDR1 MNHEY and CDR2 SVGAGI. Written as DNA, the CDR3 is TGTGCCAGCAGTTACGTAGCATGGGGGGCTGAAGCTTTCTTT. Encoded protein: CASSYVAWGAEAFF.

This rearrangement joins TRBV7-3 to TRBJ2-7; weak D call: TRBD2 (6 bases). Trimming left V 5 bases short and J 2 bases short, with 16 bases between. This CDR3 has 15 amino acids. From germline, CDR1 is SGHTA and CDR2 FQGTGA. Here the CDR3 reads CASSPLGGVPYEQYF. CDR3 nucleotides: TGTGCCAGCAGCCCCCTCGGAGGGGTCCCCTACGAGCAGTACTTC.

CDR3: CASSGWDRELYYGYTF. CDR3 nucleotides: TGTGCCAGCAGTGGCTGGGACAGGGAGCTTTACTATGGCTACACCTTC. J is TRBJ1-2 and V is TRBV2, with 9 positions matching TRBD1. Germline loops: CDR1 SNHLY, CDR2 FYNNEI. This CDR3 has 16 residues. Losses at the gene ends were 4 bases for V and 3 bases for J; bases not matched to a gene: 9.

The V gene is TRBV6-4, the J gene TRBJ1-4; D gene ambiguous. V was trimmed by 5 bases and J by 7 bases, leaving 17 bases between them. The CDR3 runs 15 residues. From germline, CDR1 is MRHNA and CDR2 SNTAGT. CDR3 bases: TGTGCCAGCAGTCCCTCAGGCGGGCTGGGTGAAAAACTGTTTTTT. It yields the protein CASSPSGGLGEKLFF.

The chain is built from TRBV9 and TRBJ2-1; a weak D match, TRBD2 (5 bases). Germline CDR1 SGDLS, CDR2 YYNGEE. Trimming stripped 3 bases from V and 0 bases from J, with 16 bases between. The CDR3 contains 17 residues. This chain's CDR3 is CASSDGLTGSSYNEQFF. DNA of the CDR3: TGTGCCAGCAGCGACGGACTTACCGGTAGCTCCTACAATGAGCAGTTCTTC.

In its sample, this clone is medium-sized. The chain joins TRBV14 to TRBJ2-2, with 7 bases lining up with TRBD1. Germline CDR1 is SGHDN and CDR2 is FVKESK. V was pared by 3 bases and J by 1 base, with 8 bases of the junction left unmatched. The CDR3 totals 17 residues. This CDR3 is CASSHGWNRGNTGELFF. The CDR3 DNA follows: TGTGCCAGCAGCCACGGGTGGAACAGGGGGAACACCGGGGAGCTGTTTTTT.

This clone was seen more than once but under ten times. The rearrangement uses TRBV6-1 and TRBJ2-5; 11 nucleotides match TRBD1. Germline V gene lookup returns CDR1 MNHNS and CDR2 SASEGT. The trim removed 2 bases at V and 4 bases at J, leaving 3 bases unmatched. The CDR3 spans 15 residues. This CDR3 reads CASSERGQGGETQYF. The CDR3 DNA reads as TGTGCCAGCAGTGAAAGGGGACAGGGGGGAGAGACCCAGTACTTC.

The V gene is TRBV5-1, the J gene TRBJ2-4; 7 nucleotides align to TRBD2. This CDR3 comprises 15 residues. Looked up from germline, CDR1 is SGHRS and CDR2 is YFSETQ. Trimming cost V 0 bases and J 6 bases; bases outside gene matches: 6. This chain's CDR3 is CASSLAGGLGNIQYF. Written as DNA, the CDR3 is TGCGCCAGCAGCTTGGCCGGGGGGTTGGGAAACATTCAGTACTTC.

The rearrangement uses TRBV6-1 and TRBJ1-6, with D unresolved. V lost 0 bases and J 14 bases, leaving 5 bases between the germline ends. Germline V gene lookup returns CDR1 MNHNS and CDR2 SASEGT. This CDR3 has 11 amino acids. The CDR3 protein is CASSEAGSLHF. As DNA, the CDR3 is TGTGCCAGCAGTGAAGCTGGATCCCTCCACTTT.

The V gene is TRBV5-1, the J gene TRBJ1-4; maybe TRBD1 (6 bases). Germline V gene data show CDR1 as SGHRS and CDR2 as YFSETQ. The CDR3 covers 13 residues. V shed 5 bases and J shed 3 bases, with 8 bases lying between them. CDR3 sequence (DNA): TGCGCCAGCAGAACAGGGCCTAATGAAAAACTGTTTTTT. Translated, it gives CASRTGPNEKLFF.